This T cell receptor beta chain was captured in a study of Ad26.COV2.S vaccination and SARS-CoV-2 variants. Study outcomes and limitations: Quantification of TCR breadth and depth may have yielded underestimates of total T cell responses.

About this clone itself: Its antigen is undetermined.

Treatment denoted: around 19 received Ad26.COV2.S at low or high dose, single or two shots; roughly five received placebo; per-sample allocation not given. Sampling occurred on day 63 after the first vaccine or placebo injection. Donation was by an adult aged 18-55 years who was in Boston. Repertoires were generated with immunoSEQ multiplex PCR, while TCRdb's copy carries only in-frame clones and drops some. This sample has about 400,000 clones; about 80% occur once, and the top ten carry nearly 7.5%. This CDR3 comprises 15 residues. Deletions cut 1 base from V and 4 bases from J, with 11 bases between. The germline V gene has CDR1 LNHNV and CDR2 YYDKDF (reference sequence).

The sequencing used peripheral blood, collected in a trial of Ad26.COV2.S vaccine versus placebo. V usage is TRBV15 and J usage is TRBJ1-3, with no clear D. This TCR came from a person aged 18-65 years who received the Ad26.COV2.S COVID-19 vaccine or a placebo. CDR3 bases: TGTGCCACCAGCAGAGCGGAGGTTCGCGGAAACACCATATATTTT. The encoded protein is CATSRAEVRGNTIYF.